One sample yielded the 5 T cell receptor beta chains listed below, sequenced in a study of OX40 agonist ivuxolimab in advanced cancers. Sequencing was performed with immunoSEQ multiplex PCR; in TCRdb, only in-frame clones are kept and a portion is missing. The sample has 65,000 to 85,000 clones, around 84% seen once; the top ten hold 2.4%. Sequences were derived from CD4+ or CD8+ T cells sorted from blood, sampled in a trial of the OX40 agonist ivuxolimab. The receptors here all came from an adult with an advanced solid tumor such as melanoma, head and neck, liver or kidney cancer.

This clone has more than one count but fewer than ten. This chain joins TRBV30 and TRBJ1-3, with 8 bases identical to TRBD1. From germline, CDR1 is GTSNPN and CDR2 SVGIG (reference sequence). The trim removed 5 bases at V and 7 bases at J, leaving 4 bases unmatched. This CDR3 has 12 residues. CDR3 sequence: CAWYRQGNTIYF. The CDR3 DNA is TGTGCCTGGTATCGACAGGGGAACACCATATATTTT.

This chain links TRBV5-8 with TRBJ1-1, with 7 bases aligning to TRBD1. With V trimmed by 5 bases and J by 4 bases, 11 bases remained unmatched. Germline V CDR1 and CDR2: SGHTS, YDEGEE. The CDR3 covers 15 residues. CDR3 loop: CASSYHRGVGTEAFF. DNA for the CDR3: TGTGCCAGCAGTTATCACAGGGGAGTGGGCACTGAAGCTTTCTTT.

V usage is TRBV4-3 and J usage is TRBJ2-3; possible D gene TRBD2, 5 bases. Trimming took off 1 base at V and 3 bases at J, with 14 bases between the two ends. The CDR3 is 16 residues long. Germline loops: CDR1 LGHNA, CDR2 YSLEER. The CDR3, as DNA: TGCGCCAGCAGCCAAGGGGTGAGCGGAACGACAGATACGCAGTATTTT. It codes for CASSQGVSGTTDTQYF.

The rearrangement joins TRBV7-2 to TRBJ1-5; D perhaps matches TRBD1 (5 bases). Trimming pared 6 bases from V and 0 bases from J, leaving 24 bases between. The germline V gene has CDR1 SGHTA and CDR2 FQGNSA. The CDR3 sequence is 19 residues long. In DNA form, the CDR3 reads TGTGCCAGCAGTACCCGGCCCGGGACGTTCGTGTTTAGCAATCAGCCCCAGCATTTT. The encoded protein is CASSTRPGTFVFSNQPQHF.

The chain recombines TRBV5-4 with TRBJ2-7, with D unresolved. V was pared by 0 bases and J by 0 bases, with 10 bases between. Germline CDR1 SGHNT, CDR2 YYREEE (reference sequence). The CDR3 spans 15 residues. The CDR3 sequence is CASSLVTSGSYEQYF. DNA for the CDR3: TGTGCCAGCAGCTTGGTGACATCCGGCTCCTACGAGCAGTACTTC.